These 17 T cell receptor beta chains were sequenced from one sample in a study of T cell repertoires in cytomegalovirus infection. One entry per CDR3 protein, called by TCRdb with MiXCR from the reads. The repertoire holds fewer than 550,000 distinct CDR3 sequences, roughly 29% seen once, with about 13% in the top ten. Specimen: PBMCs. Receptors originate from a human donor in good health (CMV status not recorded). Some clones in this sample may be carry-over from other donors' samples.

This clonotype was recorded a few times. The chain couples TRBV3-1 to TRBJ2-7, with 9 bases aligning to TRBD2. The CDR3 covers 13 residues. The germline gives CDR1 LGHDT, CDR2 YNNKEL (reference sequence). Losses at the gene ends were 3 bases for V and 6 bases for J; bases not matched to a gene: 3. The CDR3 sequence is CASSQGLATEQYF. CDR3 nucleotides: TGTGCCAGCAGCCAGGGACTAGCTACCGAGCAGTACTTC.

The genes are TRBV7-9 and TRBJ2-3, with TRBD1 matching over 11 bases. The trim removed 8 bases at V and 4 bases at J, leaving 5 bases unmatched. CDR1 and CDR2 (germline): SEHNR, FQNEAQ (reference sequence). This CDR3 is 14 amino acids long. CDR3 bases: TGTGCCAGCCGGGACAGGGGGGAGGCAGATACGCAGTATTTT. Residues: CASRDRGEADTQYF.

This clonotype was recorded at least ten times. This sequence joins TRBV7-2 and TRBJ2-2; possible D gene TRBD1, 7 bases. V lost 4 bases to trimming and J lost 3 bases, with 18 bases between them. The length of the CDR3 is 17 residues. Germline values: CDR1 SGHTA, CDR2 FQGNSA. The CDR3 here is CASSSSGGGAYTGELFF. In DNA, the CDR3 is TGTGCCAGCAGCTCCTCTGGAGGGGGCGCTTACACCGGGGAGCTGTTTTTT.

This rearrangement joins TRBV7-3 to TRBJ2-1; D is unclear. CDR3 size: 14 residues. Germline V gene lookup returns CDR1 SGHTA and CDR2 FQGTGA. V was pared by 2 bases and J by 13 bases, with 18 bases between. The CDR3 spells CASSLEPTVEGQFF. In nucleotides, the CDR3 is TGTGCCAGCAGCTTAGAGCCCACGGTGGAAGGCCAGTTCTTC.

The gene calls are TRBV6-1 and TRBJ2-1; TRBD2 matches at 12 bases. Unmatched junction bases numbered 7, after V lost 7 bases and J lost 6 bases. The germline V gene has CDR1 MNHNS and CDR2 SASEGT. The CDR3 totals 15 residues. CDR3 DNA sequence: TGTGCCAGCATCCAGACTAGCGGGAGTTTCAATGAGCAGTTCTTC. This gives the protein CASIQTSGSFNEQFF.

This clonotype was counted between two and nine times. DNA of the CDR3: TGTGCCAGCAGCTTAGCGCTCAGGGATCGGTACGAGCAGTACTTC. Its translation: CASSLALRDRYEQYF. V is TRBV7-2 and J is TRBJ2-7; tentatively, D is TRBD1 (5 bases). The CDR3 has 15 residues. Looked up from germline, CDR1 is SGHTA and CDR2 is FQGNSA. V lost 0 bases, J lost 4 bases, and 13 bases lay in between. Drawing the rest from reference TRBV7-2 and TRBJ2-7, the complete variable domain is GAGVSQSPSNKVTEKGKDVELRCDPISGHTALYWYRQSLGQGLEFLIYFQGNSAPDKSGLPSDRFSAERTGGSVSTLTIQRTQQEDSAVYLCASSLALRDRYEQYFGPGTRLTVT.

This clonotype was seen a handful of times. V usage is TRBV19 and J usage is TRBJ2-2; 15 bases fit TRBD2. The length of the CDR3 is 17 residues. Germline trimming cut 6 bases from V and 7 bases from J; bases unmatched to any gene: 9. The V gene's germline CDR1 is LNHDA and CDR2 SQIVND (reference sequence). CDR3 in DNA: TGTGCCAGTAGGAGGACTAGCGGGAGGGCCTTGCTCGGGGAGCTGTTTTTT. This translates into CASRRTSGRALLGELFF. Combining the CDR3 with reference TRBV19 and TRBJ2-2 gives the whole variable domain DGGITQSPKYLFRKEGQNVTLSCEQNLNHDAMYWYRQDPGQGLRLIYYSQIVNDFQKGDIAEGYSVSREKKESFPLTVTSAQKNPTAFYLCASRRTSGRALLGELFFGEGSRLTVL.

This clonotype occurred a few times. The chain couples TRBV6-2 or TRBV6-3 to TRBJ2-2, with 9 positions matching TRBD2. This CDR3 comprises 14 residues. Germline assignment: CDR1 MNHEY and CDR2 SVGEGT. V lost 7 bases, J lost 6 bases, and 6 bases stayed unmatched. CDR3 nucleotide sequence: TGTGCCAGCATGTTAGCGGGAGATGCCGGGGAGCTGTTTTTT. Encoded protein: CASMLAGDAGELFF.

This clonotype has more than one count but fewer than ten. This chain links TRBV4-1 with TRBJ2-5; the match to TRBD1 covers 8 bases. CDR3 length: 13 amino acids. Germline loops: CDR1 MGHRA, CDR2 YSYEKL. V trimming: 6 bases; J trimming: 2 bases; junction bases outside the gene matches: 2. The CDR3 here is CASSRQGQETQYF. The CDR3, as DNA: TGCGCCAGCAGTCGACAGGGGCAAGAGACCCAGTACTTC.

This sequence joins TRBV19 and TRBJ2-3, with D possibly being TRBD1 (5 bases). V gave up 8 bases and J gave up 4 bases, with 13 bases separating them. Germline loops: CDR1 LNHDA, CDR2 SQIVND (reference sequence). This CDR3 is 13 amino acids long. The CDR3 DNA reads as TGTGCCAGTGGCGACCTCAGGGCAGATACGCAGTATTTT. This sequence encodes CASGDLRADTQYF.

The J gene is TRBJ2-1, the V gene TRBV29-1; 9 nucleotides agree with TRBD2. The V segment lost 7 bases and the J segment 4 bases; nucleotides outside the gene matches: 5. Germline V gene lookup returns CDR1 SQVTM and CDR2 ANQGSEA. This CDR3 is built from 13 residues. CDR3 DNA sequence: TGCAGCGGTAGCGGGAGAGTTTACAATGAGCAGTTCTTC. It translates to CSGSGRVYNEQFF.

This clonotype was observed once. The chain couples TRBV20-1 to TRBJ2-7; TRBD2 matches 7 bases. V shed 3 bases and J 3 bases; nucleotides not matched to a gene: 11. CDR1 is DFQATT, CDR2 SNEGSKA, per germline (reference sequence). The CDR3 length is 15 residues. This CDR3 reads CSASTGGGGSYEQYF. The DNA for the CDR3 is TGCAGTGCTAGTACGGGTGGCGGGGGTAGCTACGAGCAGTACTTC.

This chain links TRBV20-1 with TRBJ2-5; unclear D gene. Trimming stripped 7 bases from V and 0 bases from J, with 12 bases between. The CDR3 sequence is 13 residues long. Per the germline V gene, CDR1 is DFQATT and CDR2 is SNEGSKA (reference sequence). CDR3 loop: CSVNLGYQETQYF. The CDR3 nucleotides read TGCAGTGTCAATCTTGGTTACCAAGAGACCCAGTACTTC.

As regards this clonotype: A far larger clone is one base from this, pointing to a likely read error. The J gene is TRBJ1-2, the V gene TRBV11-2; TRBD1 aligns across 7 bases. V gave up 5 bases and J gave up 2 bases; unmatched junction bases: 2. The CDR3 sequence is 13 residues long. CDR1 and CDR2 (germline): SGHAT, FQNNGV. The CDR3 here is CASSTGQNYGYTF. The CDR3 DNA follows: TGTGCCAGCAGCACGGGACAGAACTATGGCTACACCTTC.

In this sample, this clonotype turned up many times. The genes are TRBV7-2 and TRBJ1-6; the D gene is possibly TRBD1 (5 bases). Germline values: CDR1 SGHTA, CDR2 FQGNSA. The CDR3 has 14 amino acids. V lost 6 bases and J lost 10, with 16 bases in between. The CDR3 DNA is TGTGCCAGCAGTCGGACTGGGGCGGGATCACCCCTCCACTTT. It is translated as CASSRTGAGSPLHF.

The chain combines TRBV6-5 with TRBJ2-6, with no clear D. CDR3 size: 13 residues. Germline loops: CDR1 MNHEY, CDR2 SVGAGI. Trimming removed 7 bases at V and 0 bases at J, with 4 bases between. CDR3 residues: CASNPSGANVLTF. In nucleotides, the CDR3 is TGTGCCAGCAATCCCTCTGGGGCCAACGTCCTGACTTTC.

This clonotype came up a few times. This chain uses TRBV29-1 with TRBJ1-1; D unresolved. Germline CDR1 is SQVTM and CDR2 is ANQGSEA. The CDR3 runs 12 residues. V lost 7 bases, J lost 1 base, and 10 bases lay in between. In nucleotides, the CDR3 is TGCAGCGCGTCGGACGGGAACACTGAAGCTTTCTTT. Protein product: CSASDGNTEAFF.